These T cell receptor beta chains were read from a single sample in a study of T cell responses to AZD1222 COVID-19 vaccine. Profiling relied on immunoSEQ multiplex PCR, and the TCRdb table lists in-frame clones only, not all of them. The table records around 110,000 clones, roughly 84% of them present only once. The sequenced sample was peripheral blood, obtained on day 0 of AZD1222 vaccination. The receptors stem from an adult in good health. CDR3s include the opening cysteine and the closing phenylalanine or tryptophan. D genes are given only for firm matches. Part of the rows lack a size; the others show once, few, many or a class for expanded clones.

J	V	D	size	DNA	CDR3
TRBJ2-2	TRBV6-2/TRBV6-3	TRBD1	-	TGTGCCAGCAGTCCCCATGGGACAGCGGACACCGGGGAGCTGTTTTTT	CASSPHGTADTGELFF
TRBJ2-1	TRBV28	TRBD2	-	TGTGCCAGCAGTTCCCCTAGTAGCGGGAGCACTGAGCAGTTCTTC	CASSSPSSGSTEQFF
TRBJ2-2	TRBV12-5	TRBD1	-	TGTGCTAGTGGTTTGGCCACACGCTGGACAGGGGAAGGTGACACCGGGGAGCTGTTTTTT	CASGLATRWTGEGDTGELFF
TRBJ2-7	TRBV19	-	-	TGTGCCAGTAGTATGTGGTCGGGGGAGCAGTACTTC	CASSMWSGEQYF
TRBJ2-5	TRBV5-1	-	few	TGCGCCAGCAGCTTCGGTCCGGGAGAGGAGACCCAGTACTTC	CASSFGPGEETQYF
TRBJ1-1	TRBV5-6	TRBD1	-	TGTGCCAGCAGTAAGGAGGGGGCCTACACTGAAGCTTTCTTT	CASSKEGAYTEAFF
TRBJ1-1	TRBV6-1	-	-	TGTGCCAGCAGTGACGATGGGCTGTGGGATCTGAACACTGAAGCTTTCTTT	CASSDDGLWDLNTEAFF
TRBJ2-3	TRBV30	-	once	TGTGCCTGGAGTTCCGTTCCCCGGAGCGGCACAGATACGCAGTATTTT	CAWSSVPRSGTDTQYF
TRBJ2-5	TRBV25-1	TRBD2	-	TGTGCCAGCAGTGAATATCGAAGCAGCGGGGGCCGTCAAGAGACCCAGTACTTC	CASSEYRSSGGRQETQYF
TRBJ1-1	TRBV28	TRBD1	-	TGTGCCGGCCGGGACAGGGGGATGAACACTGAAGCTTTCTTT	CAGRDRGMNTEAFF
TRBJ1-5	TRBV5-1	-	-	TGCGCCAGCAGCTTGGGGACGGTTCACAATCAGCCCCAGCATTTT	CASSLGTVHNQPQHF
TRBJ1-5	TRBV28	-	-	TGTGCCAGCACTTCCCCGGCGGGACGGCAGCCCCAGCATTTT	CASTSPAGRQPQHF
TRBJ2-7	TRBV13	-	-	TGTGCCAGCAGCTTATTGACAGACGAGCAGTACTTC	CASSLLTDEQYF
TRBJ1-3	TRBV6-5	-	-	TGTGCCAGCAGTTCCCAAAGAGGGCTAGGAAACACCATATATTTT	CASSSQRGLGNTIYF
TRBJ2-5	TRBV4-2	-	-	TGTGCCAGCAGTGCCCAAAGGGGCAAAGAGACCCAGTACTTC	CASSAQRGKETQYF
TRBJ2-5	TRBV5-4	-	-	TGTGCCAGCAGCAGGCCGTGGCGGGGAGCAGGCCAAGAGACCCAGTACTTC	CASSRPWRGAGQETQYF
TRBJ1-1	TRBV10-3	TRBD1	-	TGTGCCAGCGGGACAGGGGGCGACACTGAAGCTTTCTTT	CASGTGGDTEAFF
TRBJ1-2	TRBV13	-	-	TGTGCCAGCAGCCGTACTAGACAGGCCCGCTTCCTTTATGGCTACACCTTC	CASSRTRQARFLYGYTF
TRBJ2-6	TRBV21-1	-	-	TGTGCCAGCAGCAAAGCGCATCGGCCCCCGATTACAGGGGCCAACGTCCTGACTTTC	CASSKAHRPPITGANVLTF
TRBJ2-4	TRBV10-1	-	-	TGCGCCAGCAGTGGGAACGATTATCTAGCCAAAAACATTCAGTACTTC	CASSGNDYLAKNIQYF
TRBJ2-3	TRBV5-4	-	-	TGTGCCAGCAGCTTGGATAGGGGAGGAGATACGCAGTATTTT	CASSLDRGGDTQYF
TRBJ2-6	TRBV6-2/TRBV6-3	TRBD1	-	TGTGCCAGCAGCCCCGGGACAGCGGCCTCTGGGGCCAACGTCCTGACTTTC	CASSPGTAASGANVLTF
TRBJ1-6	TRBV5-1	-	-	TGCGCCAGCAGCCAACAGGGATCCAATAATTCACCCCTCCACTTT	CASSQQGSNNSPLHF
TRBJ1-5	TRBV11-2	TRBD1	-	TGTGCCAGCAGCTTAGTGACAGGGAGAGAACAGCCCCAGCATTTT	CASSLVTGREQPQHF
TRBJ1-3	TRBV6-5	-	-	TGTGCCAGCAGTTTGGGGGGGGCGAGCTCTGGAAACACCATATATTTT	CASSLGGASSGNTIYF
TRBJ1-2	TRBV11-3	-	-	TGTGCCAGCAGCTTAAGGGGAGGCTATGGCTACACCTTC	CASSLRGGYGYTF
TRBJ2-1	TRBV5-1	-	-	TGCGCCAGCAGCTTGGAGCAGGGTCCTGGATACAATGAGCAGTTCTTC	CASSLEQGPGYNEQFF
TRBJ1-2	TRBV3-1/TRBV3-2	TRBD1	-	TGTGCCAGCAGCGGGACAGAATCTTATGGCTACACCTTC	CASSGTESYGYTF
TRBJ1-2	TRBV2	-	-	TGTGCCAGCAGTGAAGCGCCCCGGACATCTGGCTACACCTTC	CASSEAPRTSGYTF
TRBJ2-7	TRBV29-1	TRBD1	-	TGCAGCGTAAGACAGGGCTTGTCTTCGCAAGAGCAGTACTTC	CSVRQGLSSQEQYF
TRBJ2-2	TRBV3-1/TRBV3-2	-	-	TGTGCCAGCAGCCAAGATACTCTCCTGCCGGGGCGCACCGGGGAGCTGTTTTTT	CASSQDTLLPGRTGELFF
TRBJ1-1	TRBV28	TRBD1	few	TGTGCCAGCGGGTCCTGGACAGGGGGCAACCCGGGGGCTTTCTTT	CASGSWTGGNPGAFF
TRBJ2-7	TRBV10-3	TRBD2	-	TGTGCCATCTCCGTAAGCGGGATCTCCTACGAGCAGTACTTC	CAISVSGISYEQYF
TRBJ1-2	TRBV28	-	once	TGTGCCAGTACCACAACGGGGGATGGCTACACCTTC	CASTTTGDGYTF
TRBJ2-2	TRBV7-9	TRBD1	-	TGTGCCAGCAGCTTAGCTACAGGGGGGTACACCGGGGAGCTGTTTTTT	CASSLATGGYTGELFF
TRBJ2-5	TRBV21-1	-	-	TGTGCCAGCAGCAAAGCCCACGAGCCTGGAGGGAAAGAGACCCAGTACTTC	CASSKAHEPGGKETQYF
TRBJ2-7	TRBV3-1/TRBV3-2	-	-	TGTGCCAGCAGCCAAGAAGTACGGTACGAGCAGTACTTC	CASSQEVRYEQYF
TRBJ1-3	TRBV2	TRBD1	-	TGTGCCAGCAGCCGACAGGGGTTCGGAAACACCATATATTTT	CASSRQGFGNTIYF
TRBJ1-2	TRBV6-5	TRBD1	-	TGTGCCAGCAGTACAGGACAGGGGGCGAACTATGGCTACACCTTC	CASSTGQGANYGYTF
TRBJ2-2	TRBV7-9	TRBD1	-	TGTGCCAGCAGCTTCCCGAGGCGACAGGGAGACACCGGGGAGCTGTTTTTT	CASSFPRRQGDTGELFF
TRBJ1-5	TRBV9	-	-	TGTGCCAGGAATCAGCCCCAGCATTTT	CARNQPQHF
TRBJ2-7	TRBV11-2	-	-	TGTGCCAGCAGCCCCTCTAGGAGCTCCTACGAGCAGTACTTC	CASSPSRSSYEQYF